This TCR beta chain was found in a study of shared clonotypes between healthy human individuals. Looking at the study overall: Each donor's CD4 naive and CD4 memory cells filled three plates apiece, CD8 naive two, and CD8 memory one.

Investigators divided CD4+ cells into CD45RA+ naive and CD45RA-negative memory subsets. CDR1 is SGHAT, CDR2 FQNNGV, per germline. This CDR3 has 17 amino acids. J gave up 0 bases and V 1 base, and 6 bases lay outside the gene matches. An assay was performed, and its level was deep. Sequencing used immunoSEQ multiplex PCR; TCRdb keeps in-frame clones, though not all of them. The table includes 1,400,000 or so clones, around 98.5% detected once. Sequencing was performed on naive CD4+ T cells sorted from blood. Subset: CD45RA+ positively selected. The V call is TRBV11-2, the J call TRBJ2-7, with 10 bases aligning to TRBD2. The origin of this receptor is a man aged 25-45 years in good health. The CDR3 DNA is TGTGCCAGCAGCTTAGTACTAGCGGGACGTTTCTCCTACGAGCAGTACTTC. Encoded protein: CASSLVLAGRFSYEQYF.